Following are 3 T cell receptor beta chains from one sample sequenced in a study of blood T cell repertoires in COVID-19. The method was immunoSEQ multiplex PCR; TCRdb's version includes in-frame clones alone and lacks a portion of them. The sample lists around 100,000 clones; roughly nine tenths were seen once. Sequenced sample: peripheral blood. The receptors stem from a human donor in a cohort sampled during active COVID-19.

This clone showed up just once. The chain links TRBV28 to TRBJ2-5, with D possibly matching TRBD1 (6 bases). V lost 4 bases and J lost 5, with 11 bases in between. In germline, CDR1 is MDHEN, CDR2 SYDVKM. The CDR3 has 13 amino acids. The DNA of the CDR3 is TGTGCCAGCAGTTCCAGGGGTCTGGAGACCCAGTACTTC. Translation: CASSSRGLETQYF.

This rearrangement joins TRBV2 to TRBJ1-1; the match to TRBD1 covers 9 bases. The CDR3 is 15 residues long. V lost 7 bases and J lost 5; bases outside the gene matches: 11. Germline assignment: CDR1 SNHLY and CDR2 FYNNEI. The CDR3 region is CASTGQGIWRTEAFF. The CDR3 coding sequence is TGTGCCAGCACGGGACAGGGCATCTGGCGGACTGAAGCTTTCTTT. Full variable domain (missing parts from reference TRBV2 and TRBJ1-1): EPEVTQTPSHQVTQMGQEVILRCVPISNHLYFYWYRQILGQKVEFLVSFYNNEISEKSEIFDDQFSVERPDGSNFTLKIRSTKLEDSAMYFCASTGQGIWRTEAFFGQGTRLTVV.

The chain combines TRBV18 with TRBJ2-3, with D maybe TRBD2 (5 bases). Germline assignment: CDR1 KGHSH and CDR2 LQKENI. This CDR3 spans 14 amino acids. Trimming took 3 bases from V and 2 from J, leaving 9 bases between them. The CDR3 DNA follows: TGTGCCAGCTCACCCGACTATATCACAGATACGCAGTATTTT. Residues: CASSPDYITDTQYF.